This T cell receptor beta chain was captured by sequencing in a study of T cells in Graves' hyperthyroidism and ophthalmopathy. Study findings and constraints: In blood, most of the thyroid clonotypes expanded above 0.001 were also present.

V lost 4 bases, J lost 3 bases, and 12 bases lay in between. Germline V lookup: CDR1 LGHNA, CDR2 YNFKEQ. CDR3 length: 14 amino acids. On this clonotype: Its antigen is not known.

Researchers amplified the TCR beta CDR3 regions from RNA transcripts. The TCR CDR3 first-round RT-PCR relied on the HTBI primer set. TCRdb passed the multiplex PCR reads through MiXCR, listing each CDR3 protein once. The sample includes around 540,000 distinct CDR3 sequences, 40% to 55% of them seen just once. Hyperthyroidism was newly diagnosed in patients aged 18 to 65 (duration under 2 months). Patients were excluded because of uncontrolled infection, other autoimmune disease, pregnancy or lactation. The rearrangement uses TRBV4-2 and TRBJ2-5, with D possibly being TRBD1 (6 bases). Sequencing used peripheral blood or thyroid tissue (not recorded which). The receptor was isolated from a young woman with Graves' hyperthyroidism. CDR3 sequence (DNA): TGTGCCAGCAGCCCAAGACAGGCGGAAGAGACCCAGTACTTC. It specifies CASSPRQAEETQYF.